This T cell receptor (beta chain) stems from a study of T cells in Graves' hyperthyroidism and ophthalmopathy (dated by TCRdb to the late 2010s). General notes on the study: Peripheral blood samples were taken at initial diagnosis, before any treatment was given. Following sampling, methimazole starting at 30 mg daily was given to hyperthyroidism patients, and high-dose intravenous methylprednisolone was given to ophthalmopathy patients. TCR V-J signatures able to tell the groups apart were searched for in a discovery cohort of 100 patients, of whom around 43 had Graves' ophthalmopathy and roughly 58 had stable Graves' hyperthyroidism. The 100 or so discovery patients were randomly divided into training and test sets at a 7:3 ratio. Whether ophthalmopathy could be predicted prospectively was tested in an independent validation cohort made up of under 20 hyperthyroidism patients plus 17 patients who later progressed to ophthalmopathy. According to the paper, TCR Vbeta CDR3 sequencing was carried out on 135 peripheral blood samples, which came from under 50 ophthalmopathy, roughly 75 hyperthyroidism and approximately 17 progressor patients. In over five Graves' hyperthyroidism patients, the study also compared T-cell repertoires from thyroid tissue with T-cell repertoires from blood.

The study at large found these results: Blood samples also contained most of the expanded thyroid clonotypes (frequency above 0.001), which suggests that blood repertoires may reflect thyroid immune responses. Ophthalmopathy was separated from stable hyperthyroidism by a 13 V-J signature model, with roughly 88% sensitivity and 81% to 83% specificity obtained in cross-validation and 80%/75% obtained in testing. In validation, the model predicted progression to ophthalmopathy a median of about 6.8 months before onset, with approximately 71% sensitivity and roughly 79% specificity. No statistical method was used to set the sample size in advance, and investigators knew the group allocation.

Graves' hyperthyroidism was defined as stable when no progression to ophthalmopathy occurred over 18 months of follow-up. The hyperthyroidism patients were between 18 and 65 years old and newly diagnosed, with a disease duration of less than 2 months. Any patient with an uncontrolled infection, another autoimmune disease, pregnancy or lactation was excluded. Clinical symptoms, serum thyroxine and TRAb, thyroid ultrasound, and orbital computed tomography formed the basis for the diagnoses. Ficoll-Paque density gradient centrifugation was used to isolate PBMCs from approximately 10 ml of fresh peripheral blood. Total RNA was extracted with Trizol reagent, and quality was checked on an Agilent 2100 Bioanalyzer. Deletion took 5 bases off V and 5 bases off J, with a span of 12 bases between the germline ends. The CDR3 goes from the cysteine to the phenylalanine over 13 residues. Only the CDR3 portion is preserved as DNA: 39 bases, with reading frame beginning at the first base. CDR1 LGHNT and CDR2 FRNRAP were looked up in the germline V gene.

About this clonotype itself: The antigen this receptor binds is unknown. There are no base qualities to consult, and no much larger clone falls within one base.

Amplification of TCR beta CDR3 regions was carried out from RNA transcripts. For the first round of RT-PCR on the TCR CDR3, the HTBI primer set was used together with the Qiagen OneStep RT-PCR kit. A second multiplex PCR round built the libraries, followed by size selection and purification. Paired-end sequencing of the libraries was performed with 100 bp reads on an Illumina HiSeq2000. On the study's bioinformatics: Raw data were processed with SOAPnuke, discarding reads with adapters, uncalled bases, mean Phred below 15, or no exact constant-primer or identifier match. COPE v1.2.5 was used to merge high-quality paired reads, and clonotypes were defined as unique nucleotide sequences. Clonotypes were aligned to IMGT TRBV, TRBD and TRBJ reference segments using MiTCR v1.1. The analysis included only V-J combinations with a frequency above 0.0001, which together covered 99.2% of the repertoires. A TCS score was defined as the ratio between F50 (clonal expansion) and ExV (chaos), using BLOSUM62-based TCRdist between CDR3 peptides within each V-J. Welch's t-statistics and random forest reduced 514 V-J features to 13, which were used in a naive Bayes classifier (R e1071). TCRdb trimmed public reads at Q25 via fastp, called clones via MiXCR and kept in-frame beta chains. Under each unique CDR3 protein, matching rows form one entry showing the most common genes and DNA. It is TCRdb's table, rather than the study itself, that gives the V and J calls and clone size. The sample contains about 710,000 distinct CDR3 sequences, about a sixth of them found a single time. The ten largest make up 8.4% of the sample.

Sequencing was carried out using blood. The TCR comes from a man between 18 and 35 years old with Graves' hyperthyroidism. This sequence uses TRBV12-5 and TRBJ1-1; TRBD1 is perhaps the D gene, given 5 matching bases. The CDR3 protein sequence reads: CASGHGGKTEAFF. In nucleotide form, the sequence is TGTGCTAGTGGTCATGGGGGGAAGACTGAAGCTTTCTTT.